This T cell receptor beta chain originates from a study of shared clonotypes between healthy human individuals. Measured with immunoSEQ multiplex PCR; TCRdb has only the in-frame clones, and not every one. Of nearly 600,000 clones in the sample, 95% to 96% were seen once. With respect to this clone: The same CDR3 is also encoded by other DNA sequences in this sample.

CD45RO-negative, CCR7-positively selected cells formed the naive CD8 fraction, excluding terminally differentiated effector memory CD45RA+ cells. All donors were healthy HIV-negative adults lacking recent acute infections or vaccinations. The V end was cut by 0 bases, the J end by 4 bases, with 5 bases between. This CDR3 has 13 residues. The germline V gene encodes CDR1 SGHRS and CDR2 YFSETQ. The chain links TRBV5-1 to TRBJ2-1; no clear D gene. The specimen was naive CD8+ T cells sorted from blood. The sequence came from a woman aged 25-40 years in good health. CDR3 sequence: CASSLDRYNEQFF. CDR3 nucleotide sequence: TGCGCCAGCAGCTTGGACAGATACAATGAGCAGTTCTTC. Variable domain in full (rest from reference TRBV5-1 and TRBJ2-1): KAGVTQTPRYLIKTRGQQVTLSCSPISGHRSVSWYQQTPGQGLQFLFEYFSETQRNKGNFPGRFSGRQFSNSRSEMNVSTLELGDSALYLCASSLDRYNEQFFGPGTRLTVL.